One T cell receptor (beta chain) is described in this entry. Its antigen remains unknown. Germline lookup yields CDR1 SGHRS and CDR2 YFSETQ. J lost 0 bases, V lost 4 bases, and 4 bases had no gene match. The CDR3 runs 15 residues. The sample is drawn from a study of cytomegalovirus exposure and HLA in healthy donors. Study-level background: Unique TCRs numbering roughly 85 million, obtained from HLA-typed donors, made up an early data release. Overall study findings and caveats: The authors later linked a missense DCLRE1C variant to TCR beta V- and J-gene trimming. Presence/absence analyses assumed roughly uniform sequencing depth across donors, which may not hold. The authors enumerated 164 TCR beta chains as linked to cytomegalovirus.

Primers for the PCR totalled 60 Vbeta and 13 Jbeta. Clones were read by immunoSEQ multiplex PCR, and TCRdb kept only the in-frame ones, dropping some. The table shows 310,000 or so clones, with roughly 89% occurring only once. This TCR derives from a woman aged 18-30 years in good health and CMV-seronegative. What was sequenced was PBMCs. The genes are TRBV5-1 and TRBJ2-3; 8 nucleotides align to TRBD2. This CDR3 reads CASSLSGTSTDTQYF. In DNA, the CDR3 is TGCGCCAGCAGCCTTAGCGGGACTAGCACAGATACGCAGTATTTT.